The 10 T cell receptor beta chains presented below share a single source sample, sequenced in a study of shared clonotypes between healthy human individuals. Terminally differentiated effector memory CD45RA+ cells were excluded by CCR7 positive selection of CD45RO-negative cells. Clones were read by immunoSEQ multiplex PCR, and TCRdb kept only the in-frame ones, dropping some. In the table there are approximately 600,000 clones, roughly 96% of which are singletons. The sequencing sample was made of naive CD8+ T cells sorted from blood. The receptors were sampled from a woman aged 25 to 45 in good health.

The J gene is TRBJ1-1, the V gene TRBV28, with D unclear. The ends were cut back, 5 bases at V and 6 bases at J, with 13 bases in the middle. Germline lookup yields CDR1 MDHEN and CDR2 SYDVKM. The CDR3 sequence is 13 residues long. The CDR3 reads CASSPGSPPEAFF. In nucleotides, the CDR3 is TGTGCCAGCAGTCCTGGCAGCCCCCCTGAAGCTTTCTTT. Drawing the rest from reference TRBV28 and TRBJ1-1, the complete variable domain is DVKVTQSSRYLVKRTGEKVFLECVQDMDHENMFWYRQDPGLGLRLIYFSYDVKMKEKGDIPEGYSVSREKKERFSLILESASTNQTSMYLCASSPGSPPEAFFGQGTRLTVV.

The chain has TRBV9 and TRBJ2-1; 7 bases line up with TRBD1. CDR1 and CDR2 (germline): SGDLS, YYNGEE. The CDR3 has 15 residues. After removal of 3 bases from V and 4 bases from J, the junction contained 7 bases not matched to a gene. CDR3 coding DNA: TGTGCCAGCAGCGGAACCGGGACAGATTACAATGAGCAGTTCTTC. Residues: CASSGTGTDYNEQFF.

V is TRBV14 and J is TRBJ1-2; TRBD1 agrees at 7 bases. The junction had 1 base not matched to a gene; V was cut back by 2 bases and J by 4 bases. This CDR3 has 13 amino acids. Germline V gives CDR1 SGHDN, CDR2 FVKESK. Written as DNA, the CDR3 is TGTGCCAGCAGCCAACAGGGGGGCTATGGCTACACCTTC. It specifies CASSQQGGYGYTF.

The CDR3 DNA follows: TGTGCCAGCAGTCCCCTCGGCGGGGAGCTGTTTTTT. Translating gives CASSPLGGELFF. The chain recombines TRBV28 with TRBJ2-2; D uncertain. There are 12 residues in the CDR3. From germline, CDR1 is MDHEN and CDR2 SYDVKM. Trimming took 5 bases from V and 7 from J, leaving 8 bases between them. Complete variable domain (other parts from reference TRBV28 and TRBJ2-2): DVKVTQSSRYLVKRTGEKVFLECVQDMDHENMFWYRQDPGLGLRLIYFSYDVKMKEKGDIPEGYSVSREKKERFSLILESASTNQTSMYLCASSPLGGELFFGEGSRLTVL.

A note on this clone: At the DNA level, this CDR3 is encoded by other sequences in the same sample as well. The rearrangement links TRBV27 to TRBJ2-7; 12 nucleotides line up with TRBD2. The CDR3 runs 16 residues. Unmatched junction bases numbered 8, after V lost 6 bases and J lost 2 bases. Germline assignment: CDR1 MNHEY and CDR2 SMNVEV (reference sequence). The CDR3, as DNA: TGTGCCAGCAGCTCGGTGCTAGCGGGAGGGCCCTACGAGCAGTACTTC. Translated: CASSSVLAGGPYEQYF.

The chain links TRBV7-6 to TRBJ2-1; 7 bases map to TRBD2. The CDR3 spans 17 residues. J gave up 7 bases and V 0 bases, and 12 bases lay outside the gene matches. Germline V lookup: CDR1 SGHVS, CDR2 FNYEAQ. The CDR3 region is CASSLAPGLHPGNEQFF. DNA for the CDR3: TGTGCCAGCAGCTTAGCCCCGGGACTACACCCGGGGAATGAGCAGTTCTTC.

The rearrangement uses TRBV28 and TRBJ1-1; D unresolved. Per germline, CDR1 MDHEN and CDR2 SYDVKM. The CDR3 spans 11 residues. The V end was cut by 3 bases, the J end by 7 bases, with 6 bases between. The CDR3 region is CASSLDLEAFF. CDR3 DNA: TGTGCCAGCAGTTTGGACCTTGAAGCTTTCTTT.

The chain employs TRBV11-2 and TRBJ2-5; no clear D gene. Germline lookup yields CDR1 SGHAT and CDR2 FQNNGV. The CDR3 is made up of 12 amino acids. Trimming stripped 4 bases from V and 5 bases from J, with 8 bases between. The CDR3 DNA reads as TGTGCCAGCAGCTCCTCCCGGGAGACCCAGTACTTC. This translates into CASSSSRETQYF.

The chain joins TRBV11-2 to TRBJ2-7; no clear D. The V end lost 5 bases, the J end lost 11 bases, and 16 bases lay between the germline ends. The CDR3 is 12 amino acids. Germline V lookup: CDR1 SGHAT, CDR2 FQNNGV. The CDR3 reads CASSPPRGLEYF. The CDR3 nucleotides read TGTGCCAGCAGCCCCCCACGCGGTTTGGAGTACTTC.

J is TRBJ2-7 and V is TRBV11-1, with D possibly TRBD2 on 6 matching bases. The CDR3 runs to 15 residues. Germline CDR1 and CDR2: SGHAT and FQDESV (reference sequence). Trimming pared 3 bases from V and 3 bases from J, leaving 15 bases between. CDR3: CASSFLTSLHYEQYF. The CDR3 DNA is TGTGCCAGCAGCTTCCTTACTAGCTTACACTACGAGCAGTACTTC.